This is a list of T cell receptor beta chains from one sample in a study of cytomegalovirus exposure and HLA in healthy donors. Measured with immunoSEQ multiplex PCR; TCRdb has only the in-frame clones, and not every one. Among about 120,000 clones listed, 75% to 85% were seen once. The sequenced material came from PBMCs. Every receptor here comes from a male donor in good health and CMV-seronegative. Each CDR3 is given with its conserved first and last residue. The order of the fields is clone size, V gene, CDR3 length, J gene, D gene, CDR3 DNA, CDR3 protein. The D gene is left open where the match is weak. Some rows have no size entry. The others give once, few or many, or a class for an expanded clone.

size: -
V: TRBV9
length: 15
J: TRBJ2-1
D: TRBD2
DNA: TGTGCCAGCAGCGTAGTTGGGGGGGGTAACAATGAGCAGTTCTTC
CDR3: CASSVVGGGNNEQFF

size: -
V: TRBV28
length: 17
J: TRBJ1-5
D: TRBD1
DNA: TGTGCCAGCAATATGGGACAGGGGAGTGGAAGCAATCAGCCCCAGCATTTT
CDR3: CASNMGQGSGSNQPQHF

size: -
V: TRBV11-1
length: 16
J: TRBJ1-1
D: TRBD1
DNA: TGTGCCAGCAGCCGCCGAAGGGTGGGACAGGAGCCTGAAGCTTTCTTT
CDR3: CASSRRRVGQEPEAFF

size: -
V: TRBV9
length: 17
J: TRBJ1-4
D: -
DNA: TGTGCCAGCAGCGTAGTTGTCAGACTAGCAACTAATGAAAAACTGTTTTTT
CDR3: CASSVVVRLATNEKLFF

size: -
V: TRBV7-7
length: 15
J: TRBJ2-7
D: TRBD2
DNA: TGTGCCAGCAGCCCGGGACTAGCGGGTGCCTACGAGCAGTACTTC
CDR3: CASSPGLAGAYEQYF

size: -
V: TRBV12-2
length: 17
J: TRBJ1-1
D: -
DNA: TGTGCAAGTCGCTTAGAAACTGACGGCGGGCGGAACACTGAAGCTTTCTTT
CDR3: CASRLETDGGRNTEAFF

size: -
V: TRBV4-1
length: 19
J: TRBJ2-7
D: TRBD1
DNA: TGCGCCAGCAGCCAAACACCGGGACAGGGTAGTATTAGGGACTACGAGCAGTACTTC
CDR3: CASSQTPGQGSIRDYEQYF

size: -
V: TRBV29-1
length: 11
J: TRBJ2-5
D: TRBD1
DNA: TGCAGCGCCGGAGGTGACAGGGTCCCGTACTTC
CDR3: CSAGGDRVPYF

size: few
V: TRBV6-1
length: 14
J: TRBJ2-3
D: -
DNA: TGTGCCAGCAGTAAATCTACAGGCACAGATACGCAGTATTTT
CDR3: CASSKSTGTDTQYF

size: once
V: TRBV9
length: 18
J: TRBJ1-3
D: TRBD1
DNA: TGTGCCAGCAGCGTAGATCCGGGAACCGGGACAGCTGGAAACACCATATATTTT
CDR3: CASSVDPGTGTAGNTIYF

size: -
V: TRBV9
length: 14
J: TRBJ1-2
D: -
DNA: TGTGCCAGCAGCGTAGCTCTTCAGGGTGGAGGCTACACCTTC
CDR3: CASSVALQGGGYTF

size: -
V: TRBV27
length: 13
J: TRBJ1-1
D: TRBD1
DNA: TGTGCCAGCAGTTTATCGGGACAGGTGAAAGCTTTCTTT
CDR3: CASSLSGQVKAFF

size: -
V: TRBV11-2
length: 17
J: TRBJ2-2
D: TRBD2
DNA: TGTGCCAGCAGCTCGCCGGTAGCGGGAGAGCACACCGGGGAGCTGTTTTTT
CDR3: CASSSPVAGEHTGELFF

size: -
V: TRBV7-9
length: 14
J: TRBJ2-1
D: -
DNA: TGTGCCAGCAGCTGGAGGGTAGCAGGCAATGAGCAGTTCTTC
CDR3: CASSWRVAGNEQFF

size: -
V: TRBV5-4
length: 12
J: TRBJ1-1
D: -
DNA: TGTGCCAGCAGCGCTGGGAGGACTGAAGCTTTCTTT
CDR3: CASSAGRTEAFF

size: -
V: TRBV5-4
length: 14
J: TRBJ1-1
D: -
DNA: TGTGCCAGCAGCTTGATACTCGGGGGCACTGAAGCTTTCTTT
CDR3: CASSLILGGTEAFF

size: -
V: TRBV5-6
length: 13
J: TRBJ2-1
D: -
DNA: TGTGCCAGCAGCCCCGGGACTCCCGGGGAGCAGTTCTTC
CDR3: CASSPGTPGEQFF

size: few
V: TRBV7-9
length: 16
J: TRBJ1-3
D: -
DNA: TGTGCCAGCAGTTACTACGGTCGGCAGCCTGGAAACACCATATATTTT
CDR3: CASSYYGRQPGNTIYF

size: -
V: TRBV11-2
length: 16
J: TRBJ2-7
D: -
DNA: TGTGCCAGCAGCTTAGCTTACAGGGCTACCTCCTACGAGCAGTACTTC
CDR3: CASSLAYRATSYEQYF

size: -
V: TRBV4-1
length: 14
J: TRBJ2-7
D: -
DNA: TGCGCCAGCACCAAAGAACCAGGCCTCCAGGGGCAGTACTTC
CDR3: CASTKEPGLQGQYF

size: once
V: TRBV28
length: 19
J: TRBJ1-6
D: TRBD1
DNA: TGTGCCAGCAGTTTTGGGTTCGATTATGTGGGACAGGGTAAATCACCCCTCCACTTT
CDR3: CASSFGFDYVGQGKSPLHF

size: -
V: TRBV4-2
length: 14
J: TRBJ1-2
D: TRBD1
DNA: TGTGCCAGCAGCCAAGGTTGGACAGGGACGGGCTACACCTTC
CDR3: CASSQGWTGTGYTF

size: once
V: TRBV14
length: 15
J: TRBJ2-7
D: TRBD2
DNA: TGTGCCAGCAGCCAAGCCACTAGCGGGACCTACGAGCAGTACTTC
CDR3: CASSQATSGTYEQYF

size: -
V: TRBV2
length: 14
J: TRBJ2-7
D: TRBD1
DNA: TGTGCCAGCAGCCCCGGGACAGGGGTTTTTGAGCAGTACTTC
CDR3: CASSPGTGVFEQYF

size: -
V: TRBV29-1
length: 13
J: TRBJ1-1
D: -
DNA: TGCAGCGTCACAGGGAATTCGAACACTGAAGCTTTCTTT
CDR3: CSVTGNSNTEAFF

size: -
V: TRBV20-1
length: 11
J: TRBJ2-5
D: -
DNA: TGCAGTGCTAACAGGGTTGAGACCCAGTACTTC
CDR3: CSANRVETQYF

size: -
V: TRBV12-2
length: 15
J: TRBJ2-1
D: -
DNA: TGTGCAAGTCGCTTAGGGGGGGGTCCCTACAATGAGCAGTTCTTC
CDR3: CASRLGGGPYNEQFF

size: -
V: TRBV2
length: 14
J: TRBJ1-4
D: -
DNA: TGTGCCAGCGCGATCTGGGGAGAAAATGAAAAACTGTTTTTT
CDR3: CASAIWGENEKLFF

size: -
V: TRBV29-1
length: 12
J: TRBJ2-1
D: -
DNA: TGCAGGACAAAATCAGGGGCGGATGAGCAGTTCTTC
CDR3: CRTKSGADEQFF

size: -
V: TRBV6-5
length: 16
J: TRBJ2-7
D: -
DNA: TGTGCCAGCAGTTACTCGATGGTAGCCGAGTTCTACGAGCAGTACTTC
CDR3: CASSYSMVAEFYEQYF

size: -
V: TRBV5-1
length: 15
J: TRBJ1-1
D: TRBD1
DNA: TGCGCCAGCAGCACGGACAGGGGTAGGAACACTGAAGCTTTCTTT
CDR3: CASSTDRGRNTEAFF

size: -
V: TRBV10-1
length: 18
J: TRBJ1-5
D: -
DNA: TGCGCCAGCAGTGAGTCGAAATTCAGAAAACATAGCAATCAGCCCCAGCATTTT
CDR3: CASSESKFRKHSNQPQHF

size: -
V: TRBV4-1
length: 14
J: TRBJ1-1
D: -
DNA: TGCGCCAGCAGCCAACTGAACGAGGAAACTGAAGCTTTCTTT
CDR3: CASSQLNEETEAFF

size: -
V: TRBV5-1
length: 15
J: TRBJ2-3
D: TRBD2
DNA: TGCGCCAGCAGCTTGTCGACTAGCGGGCGAGATACGCAGTATTTT
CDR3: CASSLSTSGRDTQYF

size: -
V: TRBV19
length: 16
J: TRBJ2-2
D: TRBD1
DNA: TGTGCCAGTAGTATTCGGCAGGGGGATGGTTCCGGGGAGCTGTTTTTT
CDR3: CASSIRQGDGSGELFF

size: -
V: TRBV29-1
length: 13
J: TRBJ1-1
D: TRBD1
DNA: TGCAGCACTGAGACAGGGTCTGCGGTTGAAGCTTTCTTT
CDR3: CSTETGSAVEAFF

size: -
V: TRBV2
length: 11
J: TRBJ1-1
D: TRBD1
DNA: TGTGCCAGCAGGCGGACAGGAGAAGCTTTCTTT
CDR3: CASRRTGEAFF

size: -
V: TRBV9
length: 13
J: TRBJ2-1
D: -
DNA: TGTGCCAGCAGCGAGAGTCTCAGGGGTGGGCAGTTCTTC
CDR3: CASSESLRGGQFF

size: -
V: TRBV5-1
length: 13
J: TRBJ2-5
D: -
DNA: TGCGCCAGCAGCTTCGGCAGGCAAGAGACCCAGTACTTC
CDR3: CASSFGRQETQYF

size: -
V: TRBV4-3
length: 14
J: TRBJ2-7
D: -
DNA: TGCGCCAGCAGCCAAGGGAAGTACAGCTACGAGCAGTACTTC
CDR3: CASSQGKYSYEQYF

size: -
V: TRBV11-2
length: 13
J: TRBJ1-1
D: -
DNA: TGTGCCAGCAGAACGGGAGGGTACACTGAAGCTTTCTTT
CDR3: CASRTGGYTEAFF

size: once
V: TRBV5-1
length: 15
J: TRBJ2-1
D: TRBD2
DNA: TGCGCCAGCAGCTTGGTGGCGGGAGGGCCCCATGAGCAGTTCTTC
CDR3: CASSLVAGGPHEQFF

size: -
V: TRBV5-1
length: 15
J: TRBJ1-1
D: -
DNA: TGCGCCAGCAGCTGGTCAGGGTCGGGGAACACTGAAGCTTTCTTT
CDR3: CASSWSGSGNTEAFF

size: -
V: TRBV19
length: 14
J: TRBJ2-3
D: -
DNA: TGTGCCAGTAGTAAGAACTGGGCCACAGATACGCAGTATTTT
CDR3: CASSKNWATDTQYF

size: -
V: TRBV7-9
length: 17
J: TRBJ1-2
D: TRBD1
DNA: TGTGCCAGCAGCTTAGTAGCAGGGGGCGGCCCATTTGCTGGCTACACCTTC
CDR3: CASSLVAGGGPFAGYTF

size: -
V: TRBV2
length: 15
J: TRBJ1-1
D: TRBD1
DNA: TGTGCCAGCAGTGATACAGGGGCTCCGAACACTGAAGCTTTCTTT
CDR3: CASSDTGAPNTEAFF

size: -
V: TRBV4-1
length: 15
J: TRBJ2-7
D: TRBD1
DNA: TGCGCCAGCAGCCCCGGACAGGGGGAGGCCTACGAGCAGTACTTC
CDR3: CASSPGQGEAYEQYF